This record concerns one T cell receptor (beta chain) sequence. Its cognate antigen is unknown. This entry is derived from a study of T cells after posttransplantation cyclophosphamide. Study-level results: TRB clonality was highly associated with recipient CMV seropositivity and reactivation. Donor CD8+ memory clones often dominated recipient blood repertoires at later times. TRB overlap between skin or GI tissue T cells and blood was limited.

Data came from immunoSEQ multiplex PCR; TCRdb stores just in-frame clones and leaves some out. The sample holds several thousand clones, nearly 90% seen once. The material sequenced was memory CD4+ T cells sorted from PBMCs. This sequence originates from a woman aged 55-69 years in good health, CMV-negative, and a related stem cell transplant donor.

In DNA form, the CDR3 reads TGTGCCAGCAGCTCGGGACTAGCGGGAGGCACAGATACGCAGTATTTT. Its translation: CASSSGLAGGTDTQYF. The chain links TRBV5-4 to TRBJ2-3; 14 nucleotides agree with TRBD2. Looked up from germline, CDR1 is SGHNT and CDR2 is YYREEE (reference sequence). V trimming: 3 bases; J trimming: 1 base; junction bases outside the gene matches: 1. The CDR3 length is 16 residues.